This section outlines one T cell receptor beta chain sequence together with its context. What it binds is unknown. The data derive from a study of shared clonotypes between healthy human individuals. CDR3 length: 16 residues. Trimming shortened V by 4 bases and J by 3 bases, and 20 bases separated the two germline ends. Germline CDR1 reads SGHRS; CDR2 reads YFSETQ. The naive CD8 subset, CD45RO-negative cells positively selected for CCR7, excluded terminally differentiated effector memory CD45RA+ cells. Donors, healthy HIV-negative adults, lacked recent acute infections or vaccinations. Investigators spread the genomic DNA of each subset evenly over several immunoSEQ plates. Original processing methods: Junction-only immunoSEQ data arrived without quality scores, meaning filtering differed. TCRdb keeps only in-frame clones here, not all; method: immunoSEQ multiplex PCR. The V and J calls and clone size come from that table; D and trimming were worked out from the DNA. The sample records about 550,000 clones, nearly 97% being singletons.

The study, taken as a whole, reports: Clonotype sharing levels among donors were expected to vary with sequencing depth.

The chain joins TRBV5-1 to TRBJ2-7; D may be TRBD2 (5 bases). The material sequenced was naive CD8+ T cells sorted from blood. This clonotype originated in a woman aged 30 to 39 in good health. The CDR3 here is CASSPSGLETGYEQYF. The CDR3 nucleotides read TGCGCCAGCAGCCCCTCGGGGTTAGAAACCGGCTACGAGCAGTACTTC.